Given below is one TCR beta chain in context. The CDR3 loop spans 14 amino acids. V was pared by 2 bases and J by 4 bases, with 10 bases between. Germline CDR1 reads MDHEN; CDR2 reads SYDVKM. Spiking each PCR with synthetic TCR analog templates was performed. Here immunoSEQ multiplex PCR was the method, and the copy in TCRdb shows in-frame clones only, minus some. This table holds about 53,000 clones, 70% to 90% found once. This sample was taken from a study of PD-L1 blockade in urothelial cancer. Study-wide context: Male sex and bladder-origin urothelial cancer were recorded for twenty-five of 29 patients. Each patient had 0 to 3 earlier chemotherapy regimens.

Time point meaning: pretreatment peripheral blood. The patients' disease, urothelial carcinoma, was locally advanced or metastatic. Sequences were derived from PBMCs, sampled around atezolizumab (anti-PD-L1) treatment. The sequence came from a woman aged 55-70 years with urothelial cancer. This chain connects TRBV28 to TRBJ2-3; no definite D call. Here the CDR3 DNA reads TGTGCCAGCAGTTTAGTAGAGGTCGCAGATACGCAGTATTTT. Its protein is CASSLVEVADTQYF.